These 30 T cell receptor beta chains were all obtained from the same sample, sequenced in a study of cytomegalovirus exposure and HLA in healthy donors. The primer mix had 60 Vbeta and 13 Jbeta primers. Data came from immunoSEQ multiplex PCR; TCRdb stores just in-frame clones and leaves some out. The sample lists fewer than 250,000 clones; about 75% were seen once. The material sequenced was PBMCs. The receptors were gathered from a male donor in good health and CMV-seronegative.

This clone showed up just a few times. This chain joins TRBV11-1 and TRBJ2-3; 10 nucleotides agree with TRBD1. The CDR3 covers 15 residues. Per the germline V gene, CDR1 is SGHAT and CDR2 is FQDESV (reference sequence). The V segment lost 5 bases and the J segment 1 base; nucleotides outside the gene matches: 3. The CDR3 region is CASSTGTGGTDTQYF. For the CDR3, the DNA is TGTGCCAGCAGCACCGGGACAGGGGGCACAGATACGCAGTATTTT.

The chain has TRBV7-9 and TRBJ1-1; TRBD1 matches at 7 bases. V lost 1 base to trimming and J lost 4 bases; unmatched junction nucleotides: 6. CDR1 is SEHNR and CDR2 is FQNEAQ in the germline V gene (reference sequence). This CDR3 has 15 residues. For the CDR3, the DNA is TGTGCCAGCAGCTTAGATAGGACAGGTGCCACTGAAGCTTTCTTT. Its protein product is CASSLDRTGATEAFF.

This sequence joins TRBV7-2 and TRBJ1-1; tentative D call: TRBD1 (5 bases). The length of the CDR3 is 14 residues. Germline V lookup: CDR1 SGHTA, CDR2 FQGNSA. Trimming shortened V by 1 base and J by 4 bases, and 10 bases separated the two germline ends. CDR3 in amino acids: CASSLDGGVTEAFF. In DNA, the CDR3 is TGTGCCAGCAGCTTAGACGGGGGTGTCACTGAAGCTTTCTTT.

This chain links TRBV30 with TRBJ2-7; tentatively, D is TRBD1 (7 bases). This CDR3 is 16 amino acids long. CDR1 and CDR2 (germline): GTSNPN, SVGIG (reference sequence). The V and J ends lost 6 bases and 4 bases respectively, with 25 bases between them. For the CDR3, the DNA is TGTGCCTGCTATGATATCCGCGGGACAGCCGGTTACGAGCAGTACTTC. This encodes CACYDIRGTAGYEQYF.

V and J are TRBV27 and TRBJ2-5; unclear D gene. V was trimmed by 6 bases and J by 0 bases, leaving 11 bases between them. Germline lookup yields CDR1 MNHEY and CDR2 SMNVEV (reference sequence). The CDR3 extends over 14 amino acids. CDR3 sequence (DNA): TGTGCCAGCAGACTGACACTGTACCAAGAGACCCAGTACTTC. This sequence encodes CASRLTLYQETQYF.

V is TRBV21-1 and J is TRBJ1-1. TRBV21-1 is recorded as a pseudogene. The CDR3 has 18 residues. The CDR3 sequence: CASSKRGGAADRNTEAFF. Here the CDR3 DNA reads TGTGCCAGCAGCAAAAGGGGGGGAGCCGCGGATAGGAACACTGAAGCTTTCTTT.

The rearrangement links TRBV29-1 to TRBJ2-5; TRBD1 might be the D (5 bases). Trimming cost V 3 bases and J 11 bases, with 19 bases left between them. CDR1 is SQVTM and CDR2 is ANQGSEA in the germline V gene. The CDR3 has 13 amino acids. The CDR3 region is CSVEALDNGQQYF. The CDR3 DNA is TGCAGCGTTGAGGCCCTGGACAATGGGCAGCAGTACTTC.

The chain carries TRBV7-2 and TRBJ2-7, with 7 bases matching TRBD2. The CDR3 extends over 16 amino acids. From germline, CDR1 is SGHTA and CDR2 FQGNSA. J gave up 2 bases and V 1 base, and 8 bases lay outside the gene matches. DNA of the CDR3: TGTGCCAGCAGCTTAGTGGGCGGGAGTGGGGCCTACGAGCAGTACTTC. Translation gives CASSLVGGSGAYEQYF.

V usage is TRBV2 and J usage is TRBJ1-3; weak D call: TRBD1 (6 bases). With 3 bases removed from V and 2 bases from J, the gap between germline ends came to 8 bases. The CDR3 length is 14 residues. Germline V lookup: CDR1 SNHLY, CDR2 FYNNEI. The CDR3 is CASSDRGTGNTIYF. DNA of the CDR3: TGTGCCAGCAGTGACAGGGGAACTGGAAACACCATATATTTT.

The rearrangement joins TRBV30 to TRBJ1-6, with 9 bases fitting TRBD1. V trimming: 1 base; J trimming: 4 bases; junction bases outside the gene matches: 2. Germline-derived CDR1 and CDR2 are GTSNPN and SVGIG (reference sequence). There are 15 residues in the CDR3. The CDR3 DNA reads TGTGCCTGGAGTGCGGACAGGGGATATAATTCACCCCTCCACTTT. Amino acids: CAWSADRGYNSPLHF. The full variable domain, completed using reference TRBV30 and TRBJ1-6, is SQTIHQWPATLVQPVGSPLSLECTVEGTSNPNLYWYRQAAGRGLQLLFYSVGIGQISSEVPQNLSASRPQDRQFILSSKKLLLSDSGFYLCAWSADRGYNSPLHFGNGTRLTVT.

This chain connects TRBV7-3 to TRBJ2-7; D gene uncertain. Germline V lookup: CDR1 SGHTA, CDR2 FQGTGA. The CDR3 sequence is 13 residues long. V lost 3 bases and J lost 0, with 6 bases in between. This chain's CDR3 is CASSFSSSYEQYF. CDR3 nucleotide sequence: TGTGCCAGCAGCTTTTCGAGCTCCTACGAGCAGTACTTC.

The chain is built from TRBV7-9 and TRBJ2-7, with D possibly matching TRBD1 (6 bases). The CDR3 is made up of 15 amino acids. Germline V CDR1 and CDR2: SEHNR, FQNEAQ (reference sequence). The V and J ends lost 5 bases and 6 bases respectively, with 20 bases between them. The CDR3 sequence is CASSGVGDRPGEQYF. CDR3 DNA sequence: TGTGCCAGCAGCGGGGTAGGCGACAGGCCGGGCGAGCAGTACTTC.

The chain combines TRBV7-2 with TRBJ2-3; TRBD2 is a possible D gene (5 bases). V was shortened by 6 bases and J by 4 bases, with 11 bases between the two germline ends. The CDR3 length is 13 residues. Per germline, CDR1 SGHTA and CDR2 FQGNSA. CDR3 amino acids: CASRPWTPDTQYF. The CDR3 DNA follows: TGTGCCAGCAGACCCTGGACTCCAGATACGCAGTATTTT.

This sequence joins TRBV10-3 and TRBJ2-2, with TRBD2 matching over 8 bases. CDR3 length: 17 residues. Germline CDR1 reads ENHRY; CDR2 reads SYGVKD. The ends lost 4 bases at V and 4 bases at J; junction bases unmatched: 11. The CDR3 DNA reads as TGTGCCATCAGTGGCCCGGAAGCGGGGGTGGGCACCGGGGAGCTGTTTTTT. This codes for CAISGPEAGVGTGELFF.

The gene calls are TRBV2 and TRBJ2-3; 14 nucleotides align to TRBD2. This CDR3 has 16 residues. V gave up 4 bases and J gave up 2 bases; unmatched junction bases: 2. Germline CDR1 SNHLY, CDR2 FYNNEI. CDR3: CASSGTSGRYTDTQYF. DNA for the CDR3: TGTGCCAGCAGTGGGACTAGCGGGAGGTACACAGATACGCAGTATTTT.

The table lists this clone with a count of one. This chain joins TRBV5-1 and TRBJ2-3, with 11 bases that match TRBD2. Germline CDR1 is SGHRS and CDR2 is YFSETQ. V lost 6 bases, J lost 4 bases, and 19 bases stayed unmatched. This CDR3 has 19 residues. The DNA for the CDR3 is TGCGCCAGCATCCGAGGGGGACTAGCGGAACTGGAGGGCCCAGATACGCAGTATTTT. Protein product: CASIRGGLAELEGPDTQYF.

This chain uses TRBV5-1 with TRBJ2-7; D perhaps matches TRBD2 (6 bases). CDR3 size: 15 residues. CDR1 and CDR2 (germline): SGHRS, YFSETQ. V lost 7 bases and J 5 bases, leaving 22 bases between the germline ends. The CDR3 sequence: CASQEGLGGWDEQYF. CDR3 sequence (DNA): TGCGCCAGCCAGGAGGGGCTCGGGGGATGGGACGAGCAGTACTTC.

V and J are TRBV5-1 and TRBJ2-1, with 9 bases that match TRBD2. The CDR3 spans 16 residues. In germline, CDR1 is SGHRS, CDR2 YFSETQ. The trim removed 0 bases at V and 7 bases at J, leaving 8 bases unmatched. The CDR3 region has the DNA TGCGCCAGCAGCTTGGGTGGGGCGGGGGGGCGGAATGAGCAGTTCTTC. It specifies CASSLGGAGGRNEQFF. The whole variable domain, remainder taken from reference TRBV5-1 and TRBJ2-1, is KAGVTQTPRYLIKTRGQQVTLSCSPISGHRSVSWYQQTPGQGLQFLFEYFSETQRNKGNFPGRFSGRQFSNSRSEMNVSTLELGDSALYLCASSLGGAGGRNEQFFGPGTRLTVL.

The chain has TRBV5-5 and TRBJ2-1; D is possibly TRBD1 (6 bases). Germline CDR1 SGHKS, CDR2 YYEKEE (reference sequence). With 4 bases removed from V and 6 bases from J, the gap between germline ends came to 20 bases. The CDR3 loop spans 16 amino acids. CDR3 in amino acids: CASSPHHREVGNEQFF. The DNA for the CDR3 is TGTGCCAGCAGCCCTCATCACAGGGAAGTGGGCAATGAGCAGTTCTTC.

This clone occurred a few times. The V and J genes are TRBV27 and TRBJ2-5; D call uncertain. Gene TRBJ2-7 matches the end of the DNA better, so the J call may be wrong. The CDR3 length is 14 residues. The V gene's germline CDR1 is MNHEY and CDR2 SMNVEV (reference sequence). The CDR3 DNA reads TGTGCCAGCAGTTTATTCGAGAGCTCCTACGAGCAGTACTTC. This encodes CASSLFESSYEQYF.

This chain connects TRBV10-3 to TRBJ2-5; TRBD1 agrees at 8 bases. The CDR3 loop spans 14 amino acids. CDR1 and CDR2 (germline): ENHRY, SYGVKD. V was clipped by 6 bases and J by 2 bases; unmatched bases: 5. CDR3 in amino acids: CAISRDRQQETQYF. CDR3 in DNA: TGTGCCATCAGCAGGGACAGGCAACAAGAGACCCAGTACTTC.

A single count supports this clone. The chain links TRBV7-2 to TRBJ2-5; 10 nucleotides line up with TRBD2. The J call may be incorrect, as the DNA end agrees better with TRBJ2-7. CDR1 and CDR2 (germline): SGHTA, FQGNSA. The CDR3 loop spans 14 amino acids. The CDR3: CASSLSGGAVEQYF. The CDR3 DNA follows: TGTGCCAGCAGCTTGAGCGGGGGGGCAGTCGAGCAGTACTTC.

The chain couples TRBV7-9 to TRBJ2-1; 7 bases agree with TRBD1. CDR3 length: 15 amino acids. J lost 5 bases, V lost 5 bases, and 9 bases had no gene match. Germline CDR1 SEHNR, CDR2 FQNEAQ (reference sequence). CDR3 sequence: CASSPWTGSDNEQFF. The DNA of the CDR3 is TGTGCCAGCAGCCCCTGGACAGGATCGGACAATGAGCAGTTCTTC.

The rearrangement joins TRBV19 to TRBJ1-1; D unclear. CDR3 length: 14 amino acids. Trimming stripped 5 bases from V and 3 bases from J, with 13 bases between. The germline gives CDR1 LNHDA, CDR2 SQIVND (reference sequence). CDR3 sequence (DNA): TGTGCCAGTAGTGATGACACCCGGCACACTGAAGCTTTCTTT. This sequence encodes CASSDDTRHTEAFF.

The chain recombines TRBV7-2 with TRBJ2-7; the D gene is possibly TRBD1 (6 bases). The CDR3 is 14 residues long. Deletions cut 3 bases from V and 2 bases from J, with 11 bases between. Germline V gene lookup returns CDR1 SGHTA and CDR2 FQGNSA. CDR3 DNA: TGTGCCAGCAGCTTGGCGACAGGAGCCTACGAGCAGTACTTC. This codes for CASSLATGAYEQYF.

The chain joins TRBV27 to TRBJ1-5; TRBD1 matches 9 bases. V lost 3 bases, J lost 6 bases, and 6 bases stayed unmatched. Germline V gene lookup returns CDR1 MNHEY and CDR2 SMNVEV (reference sequence). There are 15 residues in the CDR3. The CDR3, as DNA: TGTGCCAGCAGTTTCGGACAGGGGATGGCTCAGCCCCAGCATTTT. Encoded protein: CASSFGQGMAQPQHF.

In its sample, this clone was seen a few times. The chain links TRBV6-1 to TRBJ1-1; TRBD1 matches at 9 bases. With 2 bases clipped from V and 3 bases from J, the junction kept 1 base outside the gene matches. Germline CDR1 reads MNHNS; CDR2 reads SASEGT. There are 14 residues in the CDR3. CDR3 residues: CASSETGGYTEAFF. CDR3 coding DNA: TGTGCCAGCAGTGAAACAGGGGGCTACACTGAAGCTTTCTTT.

The chain links TRBV6-1 to TRBJ2-7; tentatively, D is TRBD1 (5 bases). V shed 6 bases and J shed 2 bases, with 11 bases lying between them. The CDR3 consists of 13 residues. The germline V gene has CDR1 MNHNS and CDR2 SASEGT. DNA of the CDR3: TGTGCCAGCAGCACAGGTACCGCCTACGAGCAGTACTTC. Protein sequence: CASSTGTAYEQYF.

The chain carries TRBV6-4 and TRBJ2-3, with D perhaps matching TRBD2 (5 bases). The germline V and J ends were trimmed by 3 bases and 2 bases, with 15 bases remaining between them. This CDR3 has 16 amino acids. CDR1 is MRHNA, CDR2 SNTAGT, per germline. DNA for the CDR3: TGTGCCAGCAGTGAGGGAGCGACCTTTGCCACAGATACGCAGTATTTT. Translating it yields CASSEGATFATDTQYF.

J is TRBJ1-1 and V is TRBV7-9; weak D call: TRBD1 (6 bases). Germline V gene lookup returns CDR1 SEHNR and CDR2 FQNEAQ (reference sequence). Trimming removed 1 base from V and 1 base from J, with 13 bases in between. The CDR3 totals 16 residues. The CDR3 loop is CASSLEGVGPNTEAFF. In DNA form, the CDR3 reads TGTGCCAGCAGCTTAGAGGGGGTTGGGCCGAACACTGAAGCTTTCTTT.